This TCR beta chain was observed in a study of identical twins. One entry per CDR3 protein results from TCRdb running MiXCR on the 5' RACE reads. The sample has approximately 220,000 distinct CDR3 sequences; 7.5% are singletons. Comment on this clonotype: Its antigen is unknown.

Trimming pared 6 bases from V and 1 base from J, leaving 12 bases between. The CDR3 totals 15 residues. The germline V gene encodes CDR1 MNHEY and CDR2 SVGAGI. Healthy Caucasians provided all donations. Regarding the study as a whole: Insertions ran lower in abundant cord blood beta clonotypes, though not in memory repertoires.

Another study also made use of these data, one on yellow fever vaccine responses in identical twins.

Sequencing input: memory (CD45RO+) T cells sorted from blood. This TCR came from a woman aged 18-29 years in good health. The rearrangement joins TRBV6-5 to TRBJ2-2; the D is unclear. The CDR3 DNA follows: TGTGCCAGCAGATACGGACGTATGAACACCGGGGAGCTGTTTTTT. It codes for CASRYGRMNTGELFF.